Presented here are 16 T cell receptor beta chains from one specimen sequenced in a study of cytomegalovirus exposure and HLA in healthy donors. Amplification used 60 Vbeta primers and 13 Jbeta primers. Generated by immunoSEQ multiplex PCR, the TCRdb table keeps only in-frame clones and is missing some. The sample consists of approximately 32,000 clones, more than 70% of them appearing once. Sequenced input: PBMCs. These receptors were taken from a woman between 25 and 40 years old in good health and CMV-seropositive.

The chain couples TRBV30 to TRBJ2-5; the D gene is possibly TRBD1 (6 bases). CDR3 length: 18 residues. The V end was cut by 0 bases, the J end by 2 bases, with 22 bases between. The germline CDR1 and CDR2 sequences are GTSNPN and SVGIG (reference sequence). CDR3 coding DNA: TGTGCCTGGAGTGTACAGGTCACCCTCGACAGGCGACAAGAGACCCAGTACTTC. The encoded protein is CAWSVQVTLDRRQETQYF. The full variable domain, in which reference TRBV30 and TRBJ2-5 provide the parts outside the CDR3, is SQTIHQWPATLVQPVGSPLSLECTVEGTSNPNLYWYRQAAGRGLQLLFYSVGIGQISSEVPQNLSASRPQDRQFILSSKKLLLSDSGFYLCAWSVQVTLDRRQETQYFGPGTRLLVL.

The chain joins TRBV2 to TRBJ1-3, with 7 nucleotides matching TRBD1. Germline CDR1 is SNHLY and CDR2 is FYNNEI. The trim removed 5 bases at V and 3 bases at J, leaving 4 bases unmatched. The CDR3 sequence is 14 residues long. The CDR3 DNA follows: TGTGCCAGCAGTCCCAGGACAGGTGGAAACACCATATATTTT. Translated: CASSPRTGGNTIYF.

V gene TRBV11-2 combines with J gene TRBJ2-5, with TRBD2 matching 8 bases. The J call may not be correct, given that the DNA end is closer to TRBJ2-7. The CDR3 runs to 15 residues. CDR1 is SGHAT and CDR2 is FQNNGV in the germline V gene. The CDR3 DNA is TGTGCCAGCAGCCCCCCGGGACTAGACTCCTACGAGCAGTACTTC. It specifies CASSPPGLDSYEQYF.

V and J are TRBV28 and TRBJ2-7; D possibly corresponds to TRBD1 (5 bases). The CDR3 has 14 residues. The V gene lost 5 bases and the J gene lost 5 bases, with 16 bases spanning the gap. From germline, CDR1 is MDHEN and CDR2 SYDVKM. CDR3 coding DNA: TGTGCCAGCAGTCCCCAAGGGGCGCTGAACGAGCAGTACTTC. Residues: CASSPQGALNEQYF.

This clone was detected only a few times. The chain combines TRBV7-9 with TRBJ1-1, with no clear D. V was pared by 2 bases and J by 10 bases, with 11 bases between. Germline loops: CDR1 SEHNR, CDR2 FQNEAQ (reference sequence). The CDR3 contains 12 residues. The DNA for the CDR3 is TGTGCCAGCAGCTTAAATGAGGGCCGAGCTTTCTTT. Amino acid sequence: CASSLNEGRAFF.

CDR3 DNA: TGTGCCAGTAGTCACCCACAGAACACTGAAGCTTTCTTT. Translation gives CASSHPQNTEAFF. The chain recombines TRBV19 with TRBJ1-1, with D uncertain. Germline V CDR1 and CDR2: LNHDA, SQIVND (reference sequence). The ends were cut back, 5 bases at V and 1 base at J, with 8 bases in the middle. This CDR3 is 13 amino acids long.

The CDR3 loop is CASSLLGQLYSYEQYF. The CDR3, as DNA: TGCGCCAGCAGCTTGTTGGGACAGCTATACTCCTACGAGCAGTACTTC. The chain couples TRBV5-1 to TRBJ2-7; 7 nucleotides align to TRBD1. The V gene end was trimmed by 1 base and the J gene end by 0 bases; junction bases not matched to a gene: 7. Germline values: CDR1 SGHRS, CDR2 YFSETQ. The CDR3 runs 16 residues.

This clone was seen more than once but under ten times. The rearrangement links TRBV6-4 to TRBJ2-3, with TRBD2 matching 10 bases. V was pared by 5 bases and J by 0 bases, with 2 bases of the junction left unmatched. There are 15 residues in the CDR3. CDR1 is MRHNA and CDR2 is SNTAGT in the germline V gene. In DNA form, the CDR3 reads TGTGCCAGCAGTCAGACTAGCGGGAGCACAGATACGCAGTATTTT. Its translation is CASSQTSGSTDTQYF.

The rearrangement joins TRBV5-5 to TRBJ1-1; unclear D gene. This CDR3 comprises 15 residues. Germline values: CDR1 SGHKS, CDR2 YYEKEE (reference sequence). V lost 0 bases, J lost 0 bases, and 9 bases lay in between. The CDR3 nucleotides are TGTGCCAGCAGCTTGGGGTTGGGCATGAACACTGAAGCTTTCTTT. Translation gives CASSLGLGMNTEAFF.

This clone has only one observation. V and J are TRBV28 and TRBJ1-5; 8 nucleotides align to TRBD1. This CDR3 is 14 amino acids long. Unmatched junction bases numbered 9, after V lost 11 bases and J lost 3 bases. Germline V CDR1 and CDR2: MDHEN, SYDVKM. CDR3 DNA: TGTGCCGGACGCAAGGGACAGGTCAATCAGCCCCAGCATTTT. Protein: CAGRKGQVNQPQHF.

This rearrangement joins TRBV29-1 to TRBJ1-1; 9 bases are a match to TRBD1. The ends lost 7 bases at V and 6 bases at J; junction bases unmatched: 15. This CDR3 spans 15 amino acids. The germline gives CDR1 SQVTM, CDR2 ANQGSEA. The CDR3 loop is CSAGFVGQGRSEAFF. As DNA, the CDR3 is TGCAGCGCCGGGTTTGTCGGACAGGGGAGGTCTGAAGCTTTCTTT.

This clone showed up just once. The chain has TRBV6-1 and TRBJ1-4, with TRBD1 identical over 7 bases. J was trimmed by 3 bases and V by 6 bases; bases with no gene match: 1. Germline V lookup: CDR1 MNHNS, CDR2 SASEGT. This CDR3 region has 13 residues. This CDR3 is CASSGTANEKLFF. In DNA form, the CDR3 reads TGTGCCAGCAGCGGGACAGCTAATGAAAAACTGTTTTTT.

Notes on this clone: No conserved phenylalanine or tryptophan ends this CDR3, so it is likely a read error. This rearrangement joins TRBV4-2 to TRBJ2-3, with 7 bases fitting TRBD2. This CDR3 is built from 16 residues. Germline-derived CDR1 and CDR2 are LGHNA and YNFKEQ. With 1 base clipped from V and 5 bases from J, the junction kept 9 bases outside the gene matches. Here the CDR3 DNA reads TGTGCCAGCAGCCAAGGAGGGCGGGAGCGAGTAGATACGCAGTATCTT. It translates to CASSQGGRERVDTQYL.

This rearrangement joins TRBV21-1 to TRBJ2-2; the table assigns TRBD2, which was not confirmed against the DNA. TRBV21-1 is recorded as a pseudogene. CDR3 length equals 19 residues. CDR3 in amino acids: CASSKSRLAGPANTGELFF. CDR3 bases: TGTGCCAGCAGCAAATCACGACTAGCGGGGCCCGCGAACACCGGGGAGCTGTTTTTT.

The rearrangement uses TRBV10-3 and TRBJ1-1; 8 nucleotides line up with TRBD1. The V and J ends lost 7 bases and 3 bases, in that order; junction bases with no gene match: 7. The CDR3 consists of 14 residues. CDR1 and CDR2 (germline): ENHRY, SYGVKD. The chain's CDR3 is CAINQGALDTEAFF. The CDR3, as DNA: TGTGCCATCAATCAGGGGGCTTTGGACACTGAAGCTTTCTTT.

This sequence joins TRBV6-1 and TRBJ1-5, with TRBD1 identical over 8 bases. From germline, CDR1 is MNHNS and CDR2 SASEGT. The ends lost 10 bases at V and 4 bases at J; junction bases unmatched: 9. The CDR3 spans 14 residues. The CDR3 protein is CAIRLTGDNQPQHF. The CDR3 coding sequence is TGTGCCATACGATTGACAGGGGATAATCAGCCCCAGCATTTT.